This TCR beta chain was identified during a study of spatial heterogeneity in lung cancer. On the study more broadly: More beta-chain than alpha-chain sequences were consistently detected.

Each TCR cDNA molecule carried a unique molecular identifier. TCRdb independently ran MiXCR on the 5' RACE reads; one entry per CDR3 protein. The table has about 36,000 distinct CDR3 sequences, about 7.2% seen once; the top ten hold approximately 28%. Time point: sample taken at primary tumor resection. Germline CDR1 LNHDA, CDR2 SQIVND (reference sequence). Trimming took 2 bases from V and 0 from J; bases not matched to a gene: 10. CDR3 length: 19 residues. The specimen was PBMCs, collected at surgery. The sequence came from a female donor with early-stage non-small cell lung cancer. The gene calls are TRBV19 and TRBJ2-1, with 10 nucleotides matching TRBD2. CDR3 bases: TGTGCCAGTAGTATACGGGCTAGCGGGGGCCCGAGCTCCTACAATGAGCAGTTCTTC. This sequence encodes CASSIRASGGPSSYNEQFF.